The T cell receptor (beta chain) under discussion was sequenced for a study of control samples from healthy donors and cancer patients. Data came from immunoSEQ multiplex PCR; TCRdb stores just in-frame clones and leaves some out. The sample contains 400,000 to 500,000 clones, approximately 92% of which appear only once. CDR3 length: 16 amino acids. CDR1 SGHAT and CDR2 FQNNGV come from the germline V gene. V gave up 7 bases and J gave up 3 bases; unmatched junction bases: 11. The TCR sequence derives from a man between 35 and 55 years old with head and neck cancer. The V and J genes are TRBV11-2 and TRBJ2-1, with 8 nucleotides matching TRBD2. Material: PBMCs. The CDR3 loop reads CASTTIAGPYYNEQFF. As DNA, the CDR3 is TGTGCCAGCACCACCATAGCGGGGCCCTACTACAATGAGCAGTTCTTC.